A single sample is the source of the 7 T cell receptor beta chains below, sequenced in a study of T cell repertoires in cytomegalovirus infection. No antigens are known for them. TCRdb redid the calling of the reads with MiXCR, one entry per CDR3 protein. The data show around 710,000 distinct CDR3 sequences, approximately 32% seen once. This specimen consisted of cultured CD8+ T cells from PBMCs, obtained from culture after CMV antigen stimulation. These receptors were collected from a human donor in good health (CMV status not recorded). Some clones in this sample may be carry-over from other donors' samples.

This clonotype came up a few times. The gene calls are TRBV27 and TRBJ1-5; 7 bases match TRBD1. The V gene end was trimmed by 1 base and the J gene end by 5 bases; junction bases not matched to a gene: 14. The germline V gene encodes CDR1 MNHEY and CDR2 SMNVEV (reference sequence). This CDR3 is built from 18 residues. The CDR3 coding sequence is TGTGCCAGCAGTTTATGGGGTGCTCCCGACAGGGCAGATCAGCCCCAGCATTTT. Translated, it gives CASSLWGAPDRADQPQHF.

This clonotype was observed at least ten times. The chain couples TRBV27 to TRBJ1-1; D unclear. Looked up from germline, CDR1 is MNHEY and CDR2 is SMNVEV (reference sequence). V dropped 3 bases and J dropped 1 base, with 6 bases sitting between them. CDR3 length: 13 amino acids. CDR3 nucleotide sequence: TGTGCCAGCAGTTTTGTAGGGAACACTGAAGCTTTCTTT. Translation gives CASSFVGNTEAFF.

The chain combines TRBV4-3 with TRBJ2-1; 13 nucleotides agree with TRBD2. Losses at the gene ends were 4 bases for V and 3 bases for J; bases not matched to a gene: 9. Germline V gene data show CDR1 as LGHNA and CDR2 as YSLEER. This CDR3 is 18 amino acids long. The CDR3 coding sequence is TGCGCCAGCAGCCCGACCGGGACTAGCGGGGTAGTCTACAATGAGCAGTTCTTC. Residues: CASSPTGTSGVVYNEQFF.

The J gene is TRBJ2-1, the V gene TRBV5-6; D is ambiguous. Germline CDR1 SGHDT, CDR2 YYEEEE. The CDR3 is made up of 15 amino acids. V was clipped by 0 bases and J by 4 bases, with 11 bases between them. DNA of the CDR3: TGTGCCAGCAGCTTGGGGGCTTTTTCTTACAATGAGCAGTTCTTC. The encoded protein is CASSLGAFSYNEQFF. Drawing the rest from reference TRBV5-6 and TRBJ2-1, the complete variable domain is DAGVTQSPTHLIKTRGQQVTLRCSPKSGHDTVSWYQQALGQGPQFIFQYYEEEERQRGNFPDRFSGHQFPNYSSELNVNALLLGDSALYLCASSLGAFSYNEQFFGPGTRLTVL.

The sample holds many counts of this clonotype. The chain uses TRBV7-2 and TRBJ1-1; D might be TRBD1 (5 bases). Trimming stripped 0 bases from V and 4 bases from J, with 6 bases between. The length of the CDR3 is 13 residues. Per germline, CDR1 SGHTA and CDR2 FQGNSA. In DNA, the CDR3 is TGTGCCAGCAGCTTAGCAGGGGTCACTGAAGCTTTCTTT. This codes for CASSLAGVTEAFF.

This clonotype was picked up many times. The chain links TRBV7-6 to TRBJ1-2, with no clear D. The V gene lost 0 bases and the J gene lost 2 bases, with 19 bases spanning the gap. Germline CDR1 SGHVS, CDR2 FNYEAQ. The CDR3 length is 18 residues. This chain's CDR3 is CASSLAAREPRLNYGYTF. The CDR3 coding sequence is TGTGCCAGCAGCTTAGCTGCTCGGGAGCCCCGGCTCAACTATGGCTACACCTTC.

The rearrangement joins TRBV28 to TRBJ1-1; D ambiguous. Trimming took off 2 bases at V and 5 bases at J, with 9 bases between the two ends. The CDR3 runs 13 residues. Germline-derived CDR1 and CDR2 are MDHEN and SYDVKM. The CDR3 region is CASSLLPATEAFF. The DNA for the CDR3 is TGTGCCAGCAGTTTACTTCCGGCTACTGAAGCTTTCTTT.